The T cell receptor (beta chain) under discussion was sequenced for a study of CD8+CD57+ T cells in acquired aplastic anemia. Genomic DNA provided the template from which TCR beta VDJ and CDR3 profiles were obtained. Each CDR3 protein gets one entry after TCRdb re-called the reads with MiXCR. Found here are fewer than 200,000 distinct CDR3 sequences, 40% to 55% of them singletons; the top ten hold about 1.2%. Remarks on this clonotype: Its target is not known.

Broader study findings: For CD8+ Simpson's diversity, patients and controls showed no significant difference. Overlap between patients and controls comprised about 30 CD8+ CDR3 sequences.

All patients picked for sequencing had shown, by flow cytometry, an expansion of CD8+CD57+ cells. The blood sampling took place in patients who had so far received no therapy. Material for sequencing was sorted CD4+, CD8+, or CD8+CD57+ T cells (not recorded which) from PBMCs. This TCR was sampled from a human donor with aplastic anemia.

The CDR3 loop reads CASSLLDTEQFF. The CDR3 DNA sequence: TGTGCCAGCAGCTTACTAGACACTGAGCAGTTCTTC. This chain links TRBV7-2 with TRBJ2-1; D is undetermined. Per germline, CDR1 SGHTA and CDR2 FQGNSA. CDR3 length: 12 amino acids. The V end was cut by 2 bases, the J end by 9 bases, with 8 bases between. Complete variable domain (other parts from reference TRBV7-2 and TRBJ2-1): GAGVSQSPSNKVTEKGKDVELRCDPISGHTALYWYRQSLGQGLEFLIYFQGNSAPDKSGLPSDRFSAERTGGSVSTLTIQRTQQEDSAVYLCASSLLDTEQFFGPGTRLTVL.